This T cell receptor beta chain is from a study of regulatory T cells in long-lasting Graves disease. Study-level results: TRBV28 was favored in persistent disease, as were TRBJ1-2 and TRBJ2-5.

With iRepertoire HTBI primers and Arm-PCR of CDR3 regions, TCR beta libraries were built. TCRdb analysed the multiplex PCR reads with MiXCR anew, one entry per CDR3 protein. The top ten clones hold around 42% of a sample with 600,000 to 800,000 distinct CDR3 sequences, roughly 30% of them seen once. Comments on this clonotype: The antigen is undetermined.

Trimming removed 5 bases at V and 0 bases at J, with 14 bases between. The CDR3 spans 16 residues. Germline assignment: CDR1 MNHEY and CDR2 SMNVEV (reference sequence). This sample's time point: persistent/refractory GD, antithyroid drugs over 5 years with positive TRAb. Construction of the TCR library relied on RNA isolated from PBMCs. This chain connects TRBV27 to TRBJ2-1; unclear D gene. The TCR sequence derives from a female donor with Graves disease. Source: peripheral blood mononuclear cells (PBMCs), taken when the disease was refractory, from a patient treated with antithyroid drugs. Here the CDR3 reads CASSPRVASSYNEQFF. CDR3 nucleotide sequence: TGTGCCAGCAGTCCCCGAGTAGCCAGCTCCTACAATGAGCAGTTCTTC.